Included here is one T cell receptor (beta chain) sequence, with context. Its specificity is not known. The data are from a study of cytomegalovirus exposure and HLA in healthy donors. Study outcomes and limitations: Being productive about 90% or about 30% of the time was typical of most TCR beta V segments in an earlier analysis. Later on, an analysis found that several of the most significant clusters appeared to be linked to common viral pathogens, which included parvovirus B19. Later analysis demonstrated an association between a missense DCLRE1C variant and TCR beta V- and J-gene trimming. Later work associated 16,951 TCR beta sequences with HLA alleles at 0.05 false discovery rate.

Researchers ran the PCR with 60 Vbeta and 13 Jbeta primers. Here immunoSEQ multiplex PCR was the method, and the copy in TCRdb shows in-frame clones only, minus some. This sample has under 200,000 clones, with 81% found just once. The CDR3 is 15 amino acids. With 8 bases removed from V and 3 bases from J, the gap between germline ends came to 20 bases. This chain joins TRBV23-1 and TRBJ2-7, with a possible D match to TRBD2 (7 bases). TRBV23-1 is reported as an ORF; its role is uncertain. The specimen sequenced was PBMCs. This TCR came from a man over 45 in good health and CMV-seropositive. The CDR3, as DNA: TGCGCCAGCGGTCCAAAAGGCGGGGGCCACTACGAGCAGTACTTC. Protein product: CASGPKGGGHYEQYF.